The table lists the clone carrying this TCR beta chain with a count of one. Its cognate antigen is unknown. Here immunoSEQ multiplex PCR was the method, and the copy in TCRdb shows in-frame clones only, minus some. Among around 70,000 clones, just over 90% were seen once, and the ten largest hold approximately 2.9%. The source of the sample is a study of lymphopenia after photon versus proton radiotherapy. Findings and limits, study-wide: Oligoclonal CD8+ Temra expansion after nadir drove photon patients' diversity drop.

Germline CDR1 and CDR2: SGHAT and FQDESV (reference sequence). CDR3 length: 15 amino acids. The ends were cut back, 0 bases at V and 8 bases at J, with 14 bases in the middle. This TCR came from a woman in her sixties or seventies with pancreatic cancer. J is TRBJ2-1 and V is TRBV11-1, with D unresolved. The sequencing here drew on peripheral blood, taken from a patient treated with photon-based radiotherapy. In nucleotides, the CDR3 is TGTGCCAGCAGCTTAGCTTCTGGGCCGGGCGATGAGCAGTTCTTC. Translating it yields CASSLASGPGDEQFF.